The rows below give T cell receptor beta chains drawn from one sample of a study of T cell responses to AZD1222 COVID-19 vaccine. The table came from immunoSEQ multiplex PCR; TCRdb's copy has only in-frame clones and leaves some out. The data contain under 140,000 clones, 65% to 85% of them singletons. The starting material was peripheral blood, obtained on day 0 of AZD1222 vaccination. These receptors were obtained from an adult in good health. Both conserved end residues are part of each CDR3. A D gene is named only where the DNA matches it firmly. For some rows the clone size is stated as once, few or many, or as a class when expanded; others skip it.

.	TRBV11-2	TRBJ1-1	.	TGTGCCAGCAGCGAGCCTACAGGGAGGACTGAAGCTTTCTTT	CASSEPTGRTEAFF
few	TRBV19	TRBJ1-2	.	TGTGCCAGTAGTGCCGGGACTTTGGGTGGCTACACCTTC	CASSAGTLGGYTF
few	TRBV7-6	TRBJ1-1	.	TGTGCCAGCAGCTTAGTAGGGGGATTAGGGAACACTGAAGCTTTCTTT	CASSLVGGLGNTEAFF
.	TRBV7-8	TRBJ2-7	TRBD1	TGTGCCAGCAGCCGCGCGTCAGGGGGTGCTACTATCTACGAGCAGTACTTC	CASSRASGGATIYEQYF
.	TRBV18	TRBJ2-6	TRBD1	TGTGCCAGCTCACCTACAGCCGGGACAGAAGTCTCTGGGGCCAACGTCCTGACTTTC	CASSPTAGTEVSGANVLTF
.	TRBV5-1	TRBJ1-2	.	TGCGCCAGCAGCCCCGCCCCAGGTATTGCCTATGGCTACACCTTC	CASSPAPGIAYGYTF
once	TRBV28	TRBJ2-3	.	TGTGCCAGCAGTTTATACGGAGTTGGCAGCACAGATACGCAGTATTTT	CASSLYGVGSTDTQYF
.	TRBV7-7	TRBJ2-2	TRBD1	TGTGCCAGCAGCTTATGGGCAGGGGGCTCCGGGGAGCTGTTTTTT	CASSLWAGGSGELFF
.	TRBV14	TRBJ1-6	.	TGTGCCAGCAGCAGGTTTCTTGTGGATTCACCCCTCCACTTT	CASSRFLVDSPLHF
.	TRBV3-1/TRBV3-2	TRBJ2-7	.	TGTGCCAGCAGCCAAGATCAGAAGGGTTTGTACGAGCAGTACTTC	CASSQDQKGLYEQYF
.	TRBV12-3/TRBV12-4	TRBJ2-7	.	TGTGCCAGCAGTCAGGGGAGCTCCTACGAGCAGTACTTC	CASSQGSSYEQYF
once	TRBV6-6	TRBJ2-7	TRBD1	TGTGCCAGCAGTTACCTAGGACAGGGTCGCGGCGAGCAGTACTTC	CASSYLGQGRGEQYF
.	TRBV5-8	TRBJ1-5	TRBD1	TGTGCCAGCAGGTTTGACAGGGGGACGAGTCAGCCCCAGCATTTT	CASRFDRGTSQPQHF
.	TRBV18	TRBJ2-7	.	TGTGCCAGCTCACCACCGGGGAGCGAGCAGTACTTC	CASSPPGSEQYF
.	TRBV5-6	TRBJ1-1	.	TGTGCCAGCAACCCCCCCATGGCCACTGAAGCTTTCTTT	CASNPPMATEAFF
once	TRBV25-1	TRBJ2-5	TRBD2	TGTGCCAGCAGTGAGGGCGGGAGCAGAGAGACCCAGTACTTC	CASSEGGSRETQYF
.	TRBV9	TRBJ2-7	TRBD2	TGTGCCAGCAGCGTAGGAGTGGCGGGAGGGCCAAAAAGTCGATACGAGCAGTACTTC	CASSVGVAGGPKSRYEQYF
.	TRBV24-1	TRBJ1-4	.	TGTGCCACCAGCCGCTCTGGAACCCGGGAAAAACTGTTTTTT	CATSRSGTREKLFF